The 29 T cell receptor beta chains given below trace back to one sample, sequenced in a study of OX40 agonist ivuxolimab in advanced cancers. Libraries were prepared by immunoSEQ multiplex PCR; TCRdb keeps only in-frame clonotypes and omits some of them. The table has 67,000 or so clones, less than 90% seen once; the top ten hold around 0.96%. The material was CD4+ or CD8+ T cells sorted from blood, obtained in a trial of the OX40 agonist ivuxolimab. The receptor set was obtained from an adult with an advanced solid tumor such as melanoma, head and neck, liver or kidney cancer.

V and J are TRBV10-3 and TRBJ2-5, with a weak D call TRBD2 (5 bases). Germline V gene lookup returns CDR1 ENHRY and CDR2 SYGVKD. Trimming cost V 6 bases and J 3 bases, with 11 bases left between them. There are 13 residues in the CDR3. CDR3 protein: CAISGFGEETQYF. CDR3 nucleotides: TGTGCCATCAGCGGCTTCGGGGAAGAGACCCAGTACTTC.

This clone has a handful of counts. The chain couples TRBV9 to TRBJ1-1, with no clear D. The CDR3 consists of 13 residues. V was trimmed by 0 bases and J by 9 bases, leaving 12 bases between them. Looked up from germline, CDR1 is SGDLS and CDR2 is YYNGEE. The CDR3 loop is CASSVGSGLQAFF. CDR3 nucleotide sequence: TGTGCCAGCAGCGTAGGCTCAGGTTTACAAGCTTTCTTT. Looking up the rest from reference TRBV9 and TRBJ1-1 gives the full variable domain: DSGVTQTPKHLITATGQRVTLRCSPRSGDLSVYWYQQSLDQGLQFLIQYYNGEERAKGNILERFSAQQFPDLHSELNLSSLELGDSALYFCASSVGSGLQAFFGQGTRLTVV.

CDR3 sequence: CASSHRSTGANVLTF. The CDR3 DNA is TGTGCCAGCAGCCACAGGTCTACTGGGGCCAACGTCCTGACTTTC. The chain uses TRBV11-3 and TRBJ2-6; D is possibly TRBD1 (5 bases). Trimming pared 5 bases from V and 2 bases from J, leaving 10 bases between. The CDR3 runs to 15 residues. CDR1 is SGHNT and CDR2 is YENEEA in the germline V gene. The whole variable domain, filled in from reference TRBV11-3 and TRBJ2-6, reads EAGVVQSPRYKIIEKKQPVAFWCNPISGHNTLYWYLQNLGQGPELLIRYENEEAVDDSQLPKDRFSAERLKGVDSTLKIQPAELGDSAVYLCASSHRSTGANVLTFGAGSRLTVL.

The CDR3 loop reads CASSGVSSGNTIYF. The CDR3 DNA is TGTGCCAGCAGTGGAGTTTCGTCTGGAAACACCATATATTTT. The chain links TRBV2 to TRBJ1-3; no definite D call. Trimming cost V 4 bases and J 1 base, with 8 bases left between them. This CDR3 comprises 14 residues. Germline V lookup: CDR1 SNHLY, CDR2 FYNNEI.

The V call is TRBV7-8, the J call TRBJ1-2, with D perhaps TRBD1 (6 bases). V was shortened by 1 base and J by 3 bases, with 9 bases between the two germline ends. Germline CDR1 reads SGHVS; CDR2 reads FQNEAQ. This CDR3 comprises 14 residues. The CDR3 sequence: CASSLGGRDYGYTF. As DNA, the CDR3 is TGTGCCAGCAGCTTAGGGGGGCGCGACTATGGCTACACCTTC.

The chain couples TRBV18 to TRBJ2-7, with 13 bases that match TRBD2. The CDR3 is made up of 16 amino acids. Per germline, CDR1 KGHSH and CDR2 LQKENI. With 4 bases clipped from V and 6 bases from J, the junction kept 9 bases outside the gene matches. DNA of the CDR3: TGTGCCAGCTCACAGGGACTAGCGGGAATGGTAACCGAGCAGTACTTC. This codes for CASSQGLAGMVTEQYF.

This clone was observed a few times. The V call is TRBV15, the J call TRBJ1-5; D is uncertain. V shed 3 bases and J shed 4 bases, with 4 bases lying between them. The CDR3 is made up of 12 amino acids. In germline, CDR1 is LNHNV, CDR2 YYDKDF (reference sequence). The CDR3 DNA follows: TGTGCCACCAGCAGGAATAATCAGCCCCAGCATTTT. Encoded protein: CATSRNNQPQHF.

The chain is built from TRBV18 and TRBJ2-3, with D perhaps matching TRBD1 (5 bases). Deletions cut 4 bases from V and 0 bases from J, with 5 bases between. This CDR3 is built from 13 residues. Germline-derived CDR1 and CDR2 are KGHSH and LQKENI. DNA of the CDR3: TGTGCCAGCTCACGACAGAGCACAGATACGCAGTATTTT. It yields the protein CASSRQSTDTQYF.

The chain is built from TRBV5-1 and TRBJ1-2, with TRBD1 as a possible D gene (6 bases). CDR1 is SGHRS and CDR2 is YFSETQ in the germline V gene. The V end lost 0 bases, the J end lost 0 bases, and 15 bases lay between the germline ends. CDR3 length: 17 residues. CDR3 in DNA: TGCGCCAGCAGCTTGGAGGGGGGGGGACATCCTAACTATGGCTACACCTTC. The encoded protein is CASSLEGGGHPNYGYTF.

The chain employs TRBV5-6 and TRBJ2-7; 8 nucleotides agree with TRBD1. Germline V gene sequence: CDR1 SGHDT, CDR2 YYEEEE. With 4 bases clipped from V and 3 bases from J, the junction kept 6 bases outside the gene matches. The CDR3 consists of 14 residues. The CDR3 protein is CASSIGQGFYEQYF. In nucleotides, the CDR3 is TGTGCCAGCAGCATTGGACAGGGATTCTACGAGCAGTACTTC.

The V call is TRBV5-1, the J call TRBJ2-1; D unresolved. The CDR3 has 13 amino acids. V lost 3 bases and J 7 bases, leaving 11 bases between the germline ends. The germline CDR1 and CDR2 sequences are SGHRS and YFSETQ. The CDR3 reads CASSSQTGNEQFF. In DNA, the CDR3 is TGCGCCAGCAGCTCGCAGACTGGGAATGAGCAGTTCTTC.

The V call is TRBV14, the J call TRBJ2-7, with D unresolved. The V end was cut by 6 bases, the J end by 3 bases, with 9 bases between. Germline CDR1 SGHDN, CDR2 FVKESK. The CDR3 has 12 amino acids. This CDR3 reads CASRDNRYEQYF. Written as DNA, the CDR3 is TGTGCCAGCAGGGATAATCGCTACGAGCAGTACTTC.

The V gene is TRBV6-5, the J gene TRBJ2-7; possible D gene TRBD1, 6 bases. Germline lookup yields CDR1 MNHEY and CDR2 SVGAGI. Deletions cut 0 bases from V and 0 bases from J, with 9 bases between. CDR3 size: 15 residues. The CDR3 protein is CASSYSMGASYEQYF. DNA of the CDR3: TGTGCCAGCAGTTACTCGATGGGGGCCTCCTACGAGCAGTACTTC.

This chain uses TRBV5-4 with TRBJ2-1; 11 bases align to TRBD2. Looked up from germline, CDR1 is SGHNT and CDR2 is YYREEE (reference sequence). CDR3 size: 14 residues. V gave up 7 bases and J gave up 10 bases; unmatched junction bases: 10. CDR3 loop: CASRTIAGGAEQFF. CDR3 bases: TGTGCCAGCCGAACAATAGCGGGAGGGGCAGAGCAGTTCTTC. The whole variable domain, remainder taken from reference TRBV5-4 and TRBJ2-1, is ETGVTQSPTHLIKTRGQQVTLRCSSQSGHNTVSWYQQALGQGPQFIFQYYREEENGRGNFPPRFSGLQFPNYSSELNVNALELDDSALYLCASRTIAGGAEQFFGPGTRLTVL.

The V and J genes are TRBV7-2 and TRBJ2-1; D is uncertain. Trimming cost V 3 bases and J 6 bases, with 12 bases left between them. This CDR3 has 14 residues. Germline V gene data show CDR1 as SGHTA and CDR2 as FQGNSA. CDR3 sequence reads: CASSLNPRSNEQFF. The CDR3, as DNA: TGTGCCAGCAGCTTGAATCCGAGATCCAATGAGCAGTTCTTC.

V and J are TRBV30 and TRBJ2-5; TRBD2 aligns across 7 bases. The tail of the sequence fits TRBJ2-7 better, so the J call may be wrong. Germline V CDR1 and CDR2: GTSNPN, SVGIG (reference sequence). The CDR3 is 12 residues long. CDR3 in DNA: TGTGCCTGGGGCCTCGGGGGGTACGAGCAGTACTTC. It specifies CAWGLGGYEQYF.

V gene TRBV11-2 combines with J gene TRBJ2-1; D unclear. Germline CDR1 is SGHAT and CDR2 is FQNNGV. The CDR3 has 12 residues. V gave up 4 bases and J gave up 10 bases, with 11 bases separating them. This CDR3 is CASSSELREQFF. The CDR3 region has the DNA TGTGCCAGCAGCTCCGAATTACGGGAGCAGTTCTTC.

The chain employs TRBV4-2 and TRBJ2-5; D unclear. Germline V CDR1 and CDR2: LGHNA, YNFKEQ. The CDR3 sequence is 13 residues long. V lost 2 bases to trimming and J lost 2 bases, with 6 bases between them. CDR3 protein: CASSQPPQETQYF. The CDR3 DNA is TGTGCCAGCAGCCAACCCCCTCAAGAGACCCAGTACTTC.

V usage is TRBV28 and J usage is TRBJ1-6; the D is unclear. V was trimmed by 10 bases and J by 7 bases, leaving 26 bases between them. Germline CDR1 MDHEN, CDR2 SYDVKM. The CDR3 spans 17 residues. As DNA, the CDR3 is TGTGCCACCAAATTTGGGGAACCCCACACGAGCAATTCACCCCTCCACTTT. It encodes CATKFGEPHTSNSPLHF. Filled out from reference TRBV28 and TRBJ1-6, the complete variable domain reads DVKVTQSSRYLVKRTGEKVFLECVQDMDHENMFWYRQDPGLGLRLIYFSYDVKMKEKGDIPEGYSVSREKKERFSLILESASTNQTSMYLCATKFGEPHTSNSPLHFGNGTRLTVT.

This clone was picked up one time. This chain links TRBV28 with TRBJ2-5; D gene unclear. Per germline, CDR1 MDHEN and CDR2 SYDVKM. There are 14 residues in the CDR3. The V gene lost 7 bases and the J gene lost 4 bases, with 16 bases spanning the gap. CDR3 DNA: TGTGCCAGCACTCGCGGTGATGGGCGAGAGACCCAGTACTTC. Protein product: CASTRGDGRETQYF.

The chain is built from TRBV5-6 and TRBJ2-1; 7 bases are a match to TRBD2. This CDR3 comprises 16 residues. J gave up 4 bases and V 3 bases, and 10 bases lay outside the gene matches. Per the germline V gene, CDR1 is SGHDT and CDR2 is YYEEEE. In nucleotides, the CDR3 is TGTGCCAGCAGCTCCCTAGCGGTTCTAAGATACAATGAGCAGTTCTTC. Encoded protein: CASSSLAVLRYNEQFF.

The J gene is TRBJ2-7, the V gene TRBV6-1; possibly TRBD2 for D (5 bases). There are 16 residues in the CDR3. V dropped 2 bases and J dropped 1 base, with 15 bases sitting between them. Germline V gives CDR1 MNHNS, CDR2 SASEGT. CDR3 nucleotide sequence: TGTGCCAGCAGTGAATTCTCAAGCGGAAATTCCTACGAGCAGTACTTC. As protein: CASSEFSSGNSYEQYF.

This chain joins TRBV7-2 and TRBJ2-7; a possible D gene is TRBD2 (6 bases). Germline lookup yields CDR1 SGHTA and CDR2 FQGNSA. The V and J ends lost 6 bases and 3 bases respectively, with 15 bases between them. CDR3 length: 14 amino acids. The CDR3 here is CASRTSGGIYEQYF. The DNA for the CDR3 is TGTGCCAGCAGGACTAGTGGGGGGATCTACGAGCAGTACTTC.

The V call is TRBV28, the J call TRBJ1-1; possibly TRBD1 for D (6 bases). The germline V and J ends were trimmed by 4 bases and 0 bases, with 15 bases remaining between them. This CDR3 has 16 residues. Germline lookup yields CDR1 MDHEN and CDR2 SYDVKM. The CDR3 DNA reads as TGTGCCAGCAGTTCGGGACACATACTCCTGAACACTGAAGCTTTCTTT. Amino acid sequence: CASSSGHILLNTEAFF. Full variable domain (rest looked up from reference TRBV28 and TRBJ1-1): DVKVTQSSRYLVKRTGEKVFLECVQDMDHENMFWYRQDPGLGLRLIYFSYDVKMKEKGDIPEGYSVSREKKERFSLILESASTNQTSMYLCASSSGHILLNTEAFFGQGTRLTVV.

The chain employs TRBV4-3 and TRBJ2-2; TRBD2 agrees at 12 bases. With V trimmed by 0 bases and J by 5 bases, 4 bases remained unmatched. CDR1 LGHNA and CDR2 YSLEER come from the germline V gene. CDR3 length: 17 amino acids. CDR3 in DNA: TGCGCCAGCAGCCAAGAGCTAGCGGGGGGGCGAACCGGGGAGCTGTTTTTT. It encodes CASSQELAGGRTGELFF.

This clone appeared a single time. The J gene is TRBJ2-3, the V gene TRBV19; TRBD2 might be the D (5 bases). Trimming removed 5 bases from V and 0 bases from J, with 12 bases in between. Germline CDR1 LNHDA, CDR2 SQIVND (reference sequence). The CDR3 spans 15 residues. The CDR3 reads CASSSTTTSTDTQYF. CDR3 coding DNA: TGTGCCAGTAGTTCAACGACTACTAGCACAGATACGCAGTATTTT.

The gene calls are TRBV5-1 and TRBJ2-2; D remains unclear. V was pared by 2 bases and J by 4 bases, with 6 bases between. This CDR3 comprises 13 residues. Germline V gives CDR1 SGHRS, CDR2 YFSETQ. The CDR3 loop reads CASSLSFTGELFF. Here the CDR3 DNA reads TGCGCCAGCAGCTTAAGTTTCACCGGGGAGCTGTTTTTT. Full variable domain (outside the CDR3, taken from reference TRBV5-1 and TRBJ2-2): KAGVTQTPRYLIKTRGQQVTLSCSPISGHRSVSWYQQTPGQGLQFLFEYFSETQRNKGNFPGRFSGRQFSNSRSEMNVSTLELGDSALYLCASSLSFTGELFFGEGSRLTVL.

The V and J genes are TRBV5-4 and TRBJ2-2, with D possibly TRBD1 on 5 matching bases. Germline V gives CDR1 SGHNT, CDR2 YYREEE (reference sequence). Trimming stripped 0 bases from V and 5 bases from J, with 17 bases between. The CDR3 has 17 amino acids. This CDR3 is CASSLGGQAPNTGELFF. The CDR3 region has the DNA TGTGCCAGCAGCTTGGGGGGCCAGGCCCCAAATACCGGGGAGCTGTTTTTT.

J is TRBJ2-2 and V is TRBV14; D not resolved. CDR3 length: 13 amino acids. Germline CDR1 SGHDN, CDR2 FVKESK. Trimming removed 1 base at V and 6 bases at J, with 6 bases between. The CDR3 spells CASSQGSSGELFF. CDR3 coding DNA: TGTGCCAGCAGCCAAGGAAGCTCCGGGGAGCTGTTTTTT.